A selection of T cell receptor beta chains follows, all from one sample in a study of T cell responses to AZD1222 COVID-19 vaccine. Sequencing was performed with immunoSEQ multiplex PCR; in TCRdb, only in-frame clones are kept and a portion is missing. The sample has about 150,000 clones; about 90% are singletons. The starting material was peripheral blood, obtained on day 0 of AZD1222 vaccination. These receptors originate from an adult in good health. Each CDR3 is given without its conserved first and last residue.

v_call	j_call	cdr3_aa
TRBV28	TRBJ2-1	ASTTGSGKYNEQF
TRBV3-1/TRBV3-2	TRBJ2-1	ASSRRVGGTYNEQF
TRBV2	TRBJ2-7	ASSELTGAGDEQY
TRBV23-1	TRBJ2-1	ASSRLPTGTSNEQF
TRBV27	TRBJ2-3	ASRDWGLRDTDTQY
TRBV5-1	TRBJ1-3	ASSKSTGVGNTIY
TRBV19	TRBJ1-3	ASRRLSGNTIY
TRBV28	TRBJ2-1	ASSGRVGRGNEQF
TRBV11-2	TRBJ2-1	ASSRLVGTRYNEQF
TRBV18	TRBJ1-5	ASSPTGTSGNQPQH
TRBV7-2	TRBJ2-7	ASSFSGTNYEQY
TRBV28	TRBJ2-1	ASRAPSYNEQF
TRBV28	TRBJ1-1	ASSPMIGQTEAF
TRBV2	TRBJ1-5	ASSVRGMVSNQPQH
TRBV7-9	TRBJ1-2	ASSSDIEGYGYT
TRBV10-3	TRBJ1-2	AISAGTAYGYT
TRBV19	TRBJ2-2	ASSIVGVGGELF
TRBV2	TRBJ2-7	ASAVTTRYEQY
TRBV28	TRBJ1-5	ASGSGNQPQH
TRBV12-3/TRBV12-4	TRBJ1-2	ASSLTGTYGYT
TRBV18	TRBJ2-7	ASSPGVPYEQY
TRBV18	TRBJ1-1	ASSPGQGAPGNTEAF
TRBV7-2	TRBJ1-2	ASSLNLGGYT
TRBV11-3	TRBJ2-2	ASSPGTAHTGELF
TRBV2	TRBJ2-7	ASSTGLAGVVTYEQY
TRBV19	TRBJ1-5	ASSPGLDWYSNQPQH
TRBV2	TRBJ1-5	ASSEAGLNQPQH
TRBV5-4	TRBJ2-3	ASSVTGGGFTDTQY
TRBV5-4	TRBJ2-1	ASSFGGRIASYNEQF
TRBV7-2	TRBJ2-6	ASSSGGSGANVLT
TRBV11-1	TRBJ2-7	ASRPKTSGTFFKQY
TRBV4-3	TRBJ2-5	ASSQSLAGDGETQY
TRBV5-4	TRBJ2-5	ASSGVVGVTETQY
TRBV10-2	TRBJ1-4	ASRTGEKLF
TRBV18	TRBJ2-5	ASSPPSGLETQY
TRBV19	TRBJ1-5	ASSQGRGNQPQH
TRBV6-2/TRBV6-3	TRBJ2-1	ASSYPKGSRGTEQF
TRBV6-2/TRBV6-3	TRBJ1-3	ASSYSGSGNTIY
TRBV14	TRBJ2-7	ASSQVGGSYEQY
TRBV18	TRBJ2-3	ASSPPGVLGTDTQY
TRBV27	TRBJ1-5	ASSSGAGVSNQPQH
TRBV14	TRBJ1-2	ASSQERLAQFYGYT
TRBV28	TRBJ2-3	AATSGGNPYTDTQY
TRBV6-2/TRBV6-3	TRBJ2-5	ASSYKGASGGTQY
TRBV7-9	TRBJ2-3	ASSFPGVGDTQY
TRBV27	TRBJ1-5	ASSLGPRPDSNQPQH
TRBV27	TRBJ2-3	ASSNPGDTQY
TRBV15	TRBJ2-3	ANSTNLGNSRGDTDTQY
TRBV5-6	TRBJ1-2	ASSPWDRLFYGYT
TRBV14	TRBJ1-4	ASSQASREKLF
TRBV25-1	TRBJ2-3	ASSDPAGCTDTQY
TRBV30	TRBJ1-4	TWSVGTGANEKLF
TRBV9	TRBJ2-1	ASSPPSGNSYNEQF